Listed below are T cell receptor beta chains from one sample, sequenced in a study of OX40 agonist ivuxolimab in advanced cancers. TCRdb keeps only in-frame clones here, not all; method: immunoSEQ multiplex PCR. Of roughly 48,000 clones in the sample, roughly 89% were seen once. The starting material was CD4+ or CD8+ T cells sorted from blood, obtained in a trial of the OX40 agonist ivuxolimab. The receptors stem from an adult with an advanced solid tumor such as melanoma, head and neck, liver or kidney cancer. Each CDR3 is given with its conserved first and last residue. A D gene is named only where the DNA matches it firmly. Expanded clones get a size class; other rows say once, few or many, or leave the size out.

clone_size: -
j_call: TRBJ1-2
v_call: TRBV9
d_call: -
cdr3_aa: CASSVATTGQPYGYTF
cdr3_nt: TGTGCCAGCAGCGTAGCCACGACGGGACAACCATATGGCTACACCTTC

clone_size: -
j_call: TRBJ1-5
v_call: TRBV27
d_call: -
cdr3_aa: CASSSATGYNQPQHF
cdr3_nt: TGTGCCAGCAGTTCCGCGACGGGGTACAATCAGCCCCAGCATTTT

clone_size: few
j_call: TRBJ1-1
v_call: TRBV7-3
d_call: -
cdr3_aa: CASSRTVWTEAFF
cdr3_nt: TGTGCCAGCAGTCGGACAGTTTGGACTGAAGCTTTCTTT

clone_size: -
j_call: TRBJ1-2
v_call: TRBV12-5
d_call: -
cdr3_aa: CASGTEFSGHLGDGYTF
cdr3_nt: TGTGCTAGTGGCACAGAATTCTCGGGACACCTGGGGGATGGCTACACCTTC

clone_size: once
j_call: TRBJ2-7
v_call: TRBV7-2
d_call: -
cdr3_aa: CASSLDQYEQYF
cdr3_nt: TGTGCCAGCAGCTTAGACCAGTACGAGCAGTACTTC

clone_size: -
j_call: TRBJ2-7
v_call: TRBV7-2
d_call: -
cdr3_aa: CASSLLQTVYEQYF
cdr3_nt: TGTGCCAGCAGCTTACTACAAACTGTCTACGAGCAGTACTTC

clone_size: -
j_call: TRBJ1-4
v_call: TRBV5-6
d_call: -
cdr3_aa: CASSLDTAELLFF
cdr3_nt: TGTGCCAGCAGCTTGGATACGGCCGAATTACTGTTTTTT

clone_size: once
j_call: TRBJ2-7
v_call: TRBV7-9
d_call: TRBD2
cdr3_aa: CASRPRLAGDYEQYF
cdr3_nt: TGTGCCAGCAGACCCCGACTAGCGGGAGACTACGAGCAGTACTTC

clone_size: -
j_call: TRBJ2-2
v_call: TRBV9
d_call: -
cdr3_aa: CASSPLPSANTGELFF
cdr3_nt: TGTGCCAGCAGCCCACTCCCCAGCGCGAACACCGGGGAGCTGTTTTTT

clone_size: -
j_call: TRBJ2-7
v_call: TRBV7-9
d_call: TRBD1
cdr3_aa: CASSHQGGAGDEQYF
cdr3_nt: TGTGCCAGCAGCCACCAAGGGGGCGCCGGAGACGAGCAGTACTTC

clone_size: -
j_call: TRBJ1-5
v_call: TRBV9
d_call: -
cdr3_aa: CASSVDPAETGPSQHF
cdr3_nt: TGTGCCAGCAGCGTAGATCCGGCCGAGACAGGACCCTCCCAGCATTTT

clone_size: -
j_call: TRBJ2-7
v_call: TRBV9
d_call: -
cdr3_aa: CASSFGTETYEQYF
cdr3_nt: TGTGCCAGCAGCTTCGGGACGGAAACCTACGAGCAGTACTTC

clone_size: -
j_call: TRBJ2-7
v_call: TRBV12-5
d_call: -
cdr3_aa: CARALLPFSPIDEQYF
cdr3_nt: TGTGCTAGGGCTTTGCTCCCTTTTTCTCCTATAGACGAGCAGTACTTC

clone_size: -
j_call: TRBJ2-7
v_call: TRBV4-1
d_call: TRBD1
cdr3_aa: CASRESGGTQYF
cdr3_nt: TGCGCCAGCAGGGAATCAGGGGGCACGCAGTACTTC

clone_size: -
j_call: TRBJ2-7
v_call: TRBV11-2
d_call: TRBD1
cdr3_aa: CASSLRRDRASEQYF
cdr3_nt: TGTGCCAGCAGCTTAAGGCGGGACAGGGCTAGCGAGCAGTACTTC

clone_size: -
j_call: TRBJ2-2
v_call: TRBV1
d_call: -
cdr3_aa: CTSGGLAGAPPDTGELFF
cdr3_nt: TGCACCAGCGGGGGACTAGCGGGGGCCCCCCCCGACACCGGGGAGCTGTTTTTT

clone_size: -
j_call: TRBJ2-1
v_call: TRBV6-5
d_call: TRBD2
cdr3_aa: CASSYGGGGNEQFF
cdr3_nt: TGTGCCAGCAGTTACGGCGGGGGTGGCAATGAGCAGTTCTTC

clone_size: -
j_call: TRBJ2-3
v_call: TRBV7-9
d_call: -
cdr3_aa: CASSELASTDTQYF
cdr3_nt: TGTGCCAGCAGCGAGCTCGCCAGCACAGATACGCAGTATTTT

clone_size: -
j_call: TRBJ1-1
v_call: TRBV4-3
d_call: -
cdr3_aa: CASSQDRADTEAFF
cdr3_nt: TGCGCCAGCAGCCAAGACAGGGCGGACACTGAAGCTTTCTTT

clone_size: -
j_call: TRBJ1-2
v_call: TRBV19
d_call: -
cdr3_aa: CASTSPTGVPTF
cdr3_nt: TGTGCCAGTACCTCCCCGACGGGGGTCCCCACCTTC

clone_size: -
j_call: TRBJ1-1
v_call: TRBV19
d_call: -
cdr3_aa: CASSPENRAEAFF
cdr3_nt: TGTGCCAGTAGTCCGGAAAACCGCGCTGAAGCTTTCTTT

clone_size: few
j_call: TRBJ2-1
v_call: TRBV6-5
d_call: TRBD2
cdr3_aa: CASSYGLAGYNEQFF
cdr3_nt: TGTGCCAGCAGTTACGGGCTAGCGGGATACAATGAGCAGTTCTTC

clone_size: -
j_call: TRBJ2-5
v_call: TRBV13
d_call: TRBD2
cdr3_aa: CASSLSGLAGIETQYF
cdr3_nt: TGTGCCAGCAGCTTATCGGGACTAGCGGGGATAGAGACCCAGTACTTC

clone_size: -
j_call: TRBJ2-1
v_call: TRBV6-5
d_call: TRBD2
cdr3_aa: CASSYSSGSSNEQFF
cdr3_nt: TGTGCCAGCAGTTACTCGAGCGGGAGTAGTAATGAGCAGTTCTTC

clone_size: -
j_call: TRBJ2-2
v_call: TRBV27
d_call: -
cdr3_aa: CASTYSDRPNTGELFF
cdr3_nt: TGTGCCAGCACCTATTCCGACAGGCCGAACACCGGGGAGCTGTTTTTT

clone_size: -
j_call: TRBJ1-2
v_call: TRBV7-9
d_call: -
cdr3_aa: CASSSFESGLYGYTF
cdr3_nt: TGTGCCAGCAGCTCGTTCGAATCAGGGTTATATGGCTACACCTTC

clone_size: -
j_call: TRBJ2-7
v_call: TRBV7-6
d_call: -
cdr3_aa: CASSPTGTYEQYF
cdr3_nt: TGTGCCAGCAGCCCAACAGGGACCTACGAGCAGTACTTC

clone_size: once
j_call: TRBJ1-1
v_call: TRBV4-3
d_call: -
cdr3_aa: CASSRQGGRGNTEAFF
cdr3_nt: TGCGCCAGCAGCCGCCAGGGAGGTCGGGGGAACACTGAAGCTTTCTTT

clone_size: -
j_call: TRBJ1-2
v_call: TRBV27
d_call: -
cdr3_aa: CASSLSGASYGYTF
cdr3_nt: TGTGCCAGCAGTTTATCAGGGGCCAGCTATGGCTACACCTTC

clone_size: -
j_call: TRBJ2-7
v_call: TRBV4-3
d_call: -
cdr3_aa: CASSQDRAFYEQYF
cdr3_nt: TGCGCCAGCAGCCAGGACCGGGCCTTCTACGAGCAGTACTTC

clone_size: -
j_call: TRBJ2-7
v_call: TRBV19
d_call: -
cdr3_aa: CASSIQGPNYEQYF
cdr3_nt: TGTGCCAGTAGTATACAGGGACCCAACTACGAGCAGTACTTC

clone_size: -
j_call: TRBJ2-7
v_call: TRBV6-6
d_call: -
cdr3_aa: CASSRSEGLTYEQYF
cdr3_nt: TGTGCCAGCAGCCGCTCCGAGGGGCTCACGTACGAGCAGTACTTC

clone_size: -
j_call: TRBJ2-3
v_call: TRBV7-9
d_call: TRBD2
cdr3_aa: CASSSSGRADTQYF
cdr3_nt: TGTGCCAGCAGCTCTAGCGGGAGGGCAGATACGCAGTATTTT

clone_size: -
j_call: TRBJ1-2
v_call: TRBV5-5
d_call: -
cdr3_aa: CASSPYRAETYGYTF
cdr3_nt: TGTGCCAGCAGCCCATACAGGGCGGAGACCTATGGCTACACCTTC

clone_size: -
j_call: TRBJ1-2
v_call: TRBV2
d_call: -
cdr3_aa: CASSQTLGRQNYGYTF
cdr3_nt: TGTGCCAGCAGTCAGACTTTAGGCAGGCAAAACTATGGCTACACCTTC

clone_size: -
j_call: TRBJ2-5
v_call: TRBV7-3
d_call: TRBD1
cdr3_aa: CASSRQGWGETQYF
cdr3_nt: TGTGCCAGCAGCCGACAGGGGTGGGGAGAGACCCAGTACTTC

clone_size: once
j_call: TRBJ2-7
v_call: TRBV19
d_call: TRBD1
cdr3_aa: CASSPATGHAYEQYF
cdr3_nt: TGTGCCAGTAGTCCTGCGACAGGGCACGCCTACGAGCAGTACTTC

clone_size: -
j_call: TRBJ1-4
v_call: TRBV27
d_call: -
cdr3_aa: CASSLTTGTTTEKLFF
cdr3_nt: TGTGCCAGCAGTTTAACCACCGGGACAACAACCGAAAAACTGTTTTTT

clone_size: -
j_call: TRBJ2-5
v_call: TRBV11-2
d_call: -
cdr3_aa: CASSLDGGIRETQYF
cdr3_nt: TGTGCCAGCAGCTTAGATGGGGGGATTAGAGAGACCCAGTACTTC